This T cell receptor beta chain was sequenced during a study of cytomegalovirus exposure and HLA in healthy donors. Trimming pared 3 bases from V and 7 bases from J, leaving 13 bases between. CDR1 and CDR2 (germline): KGHSH, LQKENI. This CDR3 has 14 amino acids. It was with 60 Vbeta and 13 Jbeta primers that the PCR ran. Some clones are missing from TCRdb's copy, which holds only in-frame ones; the method was immunoSEQ multiplex PCR. The sample comprises about 180,000 clones, around three quarters of which are singletons, and around 5.7% rests with the top ten. Healthy bone marrow donors supplied every sample. For this clone: As yet, its antigen is unknown.

Findings of the study overall: Most observed TCR sequences were rare, whereas some public TCRs were detected in many donors. A later analysis by the authors found several of the most significant clusters apparently linked to common viral pathogens.

V usage is TRBV18 and J usage is TRBJ1-5; D might be TRBD1 (5 bases). Source material: PBMCs. This sequence originates from a man in his forties or fifties in good health and CMV-seronegative. CDR3 sequence (DNA): TGTGCCAGCTCACCCCAGGGATTAGGGCAGCCCCAGCATTTT. Encoded protein: CASSPQGLGQPQHF.